Following are 16 T cell receptor beta chains from one sample sequenced in a study of PD-L1 blockade in urothelial cancer. Time point specified: peripheral blood 6 weeks after treatment start. The assay was immunoSEQ multiplex PCR, and TCRdb's table has in-frame clones only and misses some. The sample has about 120,000 clones; approximately 90% are singletons. The specimen comprised PBMCs, sampled around atezolizumab (anti-PD-L1) treatment. These receptors were obtained from a man between 60 and 75 years old with urothelial cancer.

This clone was recorded once. This sequence joins TRBV5-1 and TRBJ1-2, with 7 nucleotides matching TRBD1. The CDR3 has 15 residues. Unmatched junction bases numbered 10, after V lost 6 bases and J lost 2 bases. CDR1 is SGHRS, CDR2 YFSETQ, per germline. The CDR3 loop reads CASTIRGSLNYGYTF. CDR3 nucleotides: TGCGCCAGCACAATCAGGGGGTCCCTGAACTATGGCTACACCTTC.

This chain connects TRBV14 to TRBJ2-2; possible D gene TRBD2, 5 bases. Germline V gene sequence: CDR1 SGHDN, CDR2 FVKESK. The V end lost 5 bases, the J end lost 6 bases, and 13 bases lay between the germline ends. The CDR3 extends over 14 amino acids. The CDR3 coding sequence is TGTGCCAGCAGCTTCCAGAGGGCCGCCGGGGAGCTGTTTTTT. It encodes CASSFQRAAGELFF. The whole variable domain, filled in from reference TRBV14 and TRBJ2-2, reads EAGVTQFPSHSVIEKGQTVTLRCDPISGHDNLYWYRRVMGKEIKFLLHFVKESKQDESGMPNNRFLAERTGGTYSTLKVQPAELEDSGVYFCASSFQRAAGELFFGEGSRLTVL.

The J gene is TRBJ2-1, the V gene TRBV11-2; 8 bases line up with TRBD2. Germline values: CDR1 SGHAT, CDR2 FQNNGV. The CDR3 covers 14 residues. The trim removed 0 bases at V and 9 bases at J, leaving 4 bases unmatched. The CDR3: CASSLDLGRGEQFF. CDR3 nucleotide sequence: TGTGCCAGCAGCTTAGACCTCGGGAGGGGTGAGCAGTTCTTC.

This rearrangement joins TRBV4-1 to TRBJ2-3; 10 nucleotides agree with TRBD2. This CDR3 spans 17 amino acids. The junction had 8 bases not matched to a gene; V was cut back by 1 base and J by 4 bases. In germline, CDR1 is MGHRA, CDR2 YSYEKL. CDR3 nucleotides: TGCGCCAGCAGCCAAGCTCCCTCAGCGGGGGGGGCAGATACGCAGTATTTT. It is translated as CASSQAPSAGGADTQYF.

The chain links TRBV29-1 to TRBJ1-4, with 10 bases lining up with TRBD1. CDR3 length equals 13 residues. The V gene's germline CDR1 is SQVTM and CDR2 ANQGSEA. With V trimmed by 4 bases and J by 5 bases, 1 base remained unmatched. In DNA, the CDR3 is TGCAGCGTTGGGGACAGGGGAAATGAAAAACTGTTTTTT. Residues: CSVGDRGNEKLFF.

The chain employs TRBV4-1 and TRBJ2-1; tentative D call: TRBD1 (5 bases). V lost 0 bases, J lost 3 bases, and 6 bases lay in between. This CDR3 is 14 amino acids long. Germline values: CDR1 MGHRA, CDR2 YSYEKL. This chain's CDR3 is CASSQEQVYNEQFF. Written as DNA, the CDR3 is TGCGCCAGCAGCCAAGAACAGGTCTACAATGAGCAGTTCTTC.

The rearrangement joins TRBV2 to TRBJ2-5, with D unresolved. Deletions cut 3 bases from V and 4 bases from J, with 12 bases between. Germline CDR1 and CDR2: SNHLY and FYNNEI. The CDR3 covers 14 residues. CDR3 DNA: TGTGCCAGCAGTGAGGGCAGGCCCGTAGAGACCCAGTACTTC. Translated: CASSEGRPVETQYF.

V is TRBV10-3 and J is TRBJ1-1; the D gene is possibly TRBD1 (5 bases). The CDR3 has 12 residues. Germline CDR1 is ENHRY and CDR2 is SYGVKD. V lost 6 bases and J lost 5, with 10 bases in between. CDR3 protein: CAISWEGTEAFF. DNA for the CDR3: TGTGCCATCAGCTGGGAGGGGACTGAAGCTTTCTTT.

This clone was picked up one time. The chain is built from TRBV28 and TRBJ2-2; D is uncertain. V lost 2 bases to trimming and J lost 7 bases, with 5 bases between them. Germline CDR1 reads MDHEN; CDR2 reads SYDVKM. The CDR3 contains 12 residues. The CDR3: CASSLRVGELFF. In nucleotides, the CDR3 is TGTGCCAGCAGTTTAAGAGTCGGGGAGCTGTTTTTT.

The rearrangement joins TRBV20-1 to TRBJ1-2; 9 nucleotides agree with TRBD1. In germline, CDR1 is DFQATT, CDR2 SNEGSKA (reference sequence). J lost 6 bases, V lost 8 bases, and 4 bases had no gene match. The CDR3 sequence is 11 residues long. DNA for the CDR3: TGCAGTCCTCGACAGGGGGATGGCTACACCTTC. Protein sequence: CSPRQGDGYTF.

J is TRBJ2-7 and V is TRBV28; no clear D gene. V was pared by 2 bases and J by 4 bases, with 9 bases between. The CDR3 spans 13 residues. Germline CDR1 is MDHEN and CDR2 is SYDVKM. The CDR3 sequence is CASSLGQIYEQYF. DNA of the CDR3: TGTGCCAGCAGTTTAGGGCAGATATACGAGCAGTACTTC.

The chain carries TRBV5-6 and TRBJ1-4; 8 bases are a match to TRBD1. V dropped 6 bases and J dropped 8; count of bases not matched to a gene: 15. The CDR3 sequence is 16 residues long. Looked up from germline, CDR1 is SGHDT and CDR2 is YYEEEE. The CDR3 coding sequence is TGTGCCAGCACCCTGAACTTCAGGGGGCACTACGAAAAACTGTTTTTT. Translated: CASTLNFRGHYEKLFF.

The chain is built from TRBV2 and TRBJ2-2, with unresolved D. The CDR3 covers 12 residues. The V end was cut by 5 bases, the J end by 7 bases, with 8 bases between. Germline CDR1 and CDR2: SNHLY and FYNNEI. Here the CDR3 reads CASSFEVGELFF. DNA of the CDR3: TGTGCCAGCAGTTTCGAGGTCGGGGAGCTGTTTTTT.

The CDR3 DNA reads TGTGCCAGCTCTAAGCGGGAGGGCGATGAGCAGTTCTTC. As protein: CASSKREGDEQFF. This rearrangement joins TRBV19 to TRBJ2-1, with 10 bases identical to TRBD2. Trimming cost V 9 bases and J 8 bases; bases outside gene matches: 7. The CDR3 is 13 residues long. The germline CDR1 and CDR2 sequences are LNHDA and SQIVND (reference sequence).

The chain couples TRBV6-5 to TRBJ1-3; 7 bases are a match to TRBD1. The germline V gene has CDR1 MNHEY and CDR2 SVGAGI. V shed 5 bases and J 4 bases; nucleotides not matched to a gene: 5. This CDR3 has 14 residues. The CDR3 region has the DNA TGTGCCAGCAGTCGTGACAGGGAAGGAAACACCATATATTTT. It encodes CASSRDREGNTIYF.

The gene calls are TRBV5-8 and TRBJ1-1, with D possibly being TRBD1 (6 bases). Trimming shortened V by 3 bases and J by 3 bases, and 12 bases separated the two germline ends. The germline V gene has CDR1 SGHTS and CDR2 YDEGEE. The CDR3 contains 14 residues. As DNA, the CDR3 is TGTGCCAGCAGCTCGGATGCAGGGGACACTGAAGCTTTCTTT. Translated: CASSSDAGDTEAFF.